This TCR beta chain derives from a study of Ad26.COV2.S vaccination and SARS-CoV-2 variants. Study as a whole: Doses of Ad26.COV2.S were injected into muscle once or twice, 56 days apart. Study observations and caveats: After vaccination, reports described spike-specific CD8+ and CD4+ T cell responses as showing substantial breadth. Individuals receiving vaccine had higher spike-specific TCR breadth than placebo recipients did.

Stated treatment: roughly 19 received Ad26.COV2.S at low or high dose, single or two shots; roughly five received placebo; per-sample allocation not given. Specimen acquisition occurred on day 63 following the initial vaccine or placebo injection. Method: immunoSEQ multiplex PCR; TCRdb's copy keeps in-frame clones and lacks some. The sample has some 250,000 clones, 85% to 90% seen once; the top ten hold roughly 10%. V gave up 6 bases and J gave up 7 bases, with 22 bases separating them. The CDR3 is 15 amino acids. Per germline, CDR1 SGHTA and CDR2 FQGNSA. Comment on this clone: Its matching antigen is unknown.

The receptor was derived from a person between 18 and 65 years old who received the Ad26.COV2.S COVID-19 vaccine or a placebo. This material consisted of peripheral blood, taken in a trial of Ad26.COV2.S vaccine versus placebo. The chain uses TRBV7-2 and TRBJ2-7, with D perhaps assigned TRBD1 or TRBD2 (5 bases each). CDR3 amino acids: CASSFAGDLPWEQYF. The CDR3 DNA follows: TGTGCCAGCAGTTTCGCCGGGGACCTCCCCTGGGAGCAGTACTTC.